These T cell receptor beta chains were read from a single sample in a study of shared clonotypes between healthy human individuals. TCRdb's copy holds only in-frame clones and misses some; the assay was immunoSEQ multiplex PCR. The sample carries some 500,000 clones, around three quarters recorded once. Sequenced: PBMCs. These receptors were collected from a woman in her 40s in good health. Some clones in this sample may be carry-over from other donors' samples. Each CDR3 is given with its conserved first and last residue. Each record gives: J gene, D gene, clone size, V gene, CDR3 protein, CDR3 DNA. D genes are given only for firm matches. Clone size, where shown, is once, few, many, or a class for clones that have expanded.

J: TRBJ2-1; D: TRBD2; size: NA; V: TRBV10-3; CDR3: CAISLAGESYNEQFF; DNA: TGTGCCATCAGTTTAGCGGGAGAATCCTACAATGAGCAGTTCTTC
J: TRBJ1-6; D: NA; size: many; V: TRBV30; CDR3: CAWSVLRGAGFDSPLHF; DNA: TGTGCCTGGAGTGTACTCAGGGGCGCAGGGTTTGATTCACCCCTCCACTTT
J: TRBJ2-6; D: NA; size: NA; V: TRBV19; CDR3: CASSVLGVSGANVLTF; DNA: TGTGCCAGTAGTGTCCTCGGGGTCTCTGGGGCCAACGTCCTGACTTTC
J: TRBJ2-3; D: NA; size: NA; V: TRBV7-2; CDR3: CASSNVGVTDTQYF; DNA: TGTGCCAGCAGCAACGTCGGCGTCACAGATACGCAGTATTTT
J: TRBJ2-5; D: NA; size: few; V: TRBV2; CDR3: CASSVNRQETQYF; DNA: TGTGCCAGCAGTGTAAACAGACAAGAGACCCAGTACTTC
J: TRBJ1-2; D: NA; size: many; V: TRBV28; CDR3: CASNSRPPRRYGYTF; DNA: TGTGCCAGCAATTCCCGACCCCCGCGCCGCTATGGCTACACCTTC
J: TRBJ1-2; D: TRBD1; size: NA; V: TRBV28; CDR3: CASSPNHPTGQRF; DNA: TGTGCCAGCAGCCCCAACCACCCGACAGGGCAACGCTTC
J: TRBJ2-3; D: NA; size: NA; V: TRBV5-4; CDR3: CASSLDLSLTDTQYF; DNA: TGTGCCAGCAGCTTGGATTTAAGCCTCACAGATACGCAGTATTTT
J: TRBJ2-3; D: TRBD1; size: NA; V: TRBV5-4; CDR3: CASSFLTGATDTQYF; DNA: TGTGCCAGCAGCTTCTTAACAGGGGCGACAGATACGCAGTATTTT
J: TRBJ2-7; D: NA; size: NA; V: TRBV30; CDR3: CACAPHREQYF; DNA: TGTGCCTGTGCCCCCCATCGCGAGCAGTACTTC
J: TRBJ2-7; D: NA; size: few; V: TRBV7-2; CDR3: CASSSDYGQGPYEQYF; DNA: TGTGCCAGCAGCTCTGACTATGGTCAGGGACCCTACGAGCAGTACTTC
J: TRBJ2-6; D: NA; size: NA; V: TRBV5-1; CDR3: CASRRDRSGANVLTF; DNA: TGCGCCAGCAGAAGGGATCGCTCTGGGGCCAACGTCCTGACTTTC
J: TRBJ2-7; D: NA; size: NA; V: TRBV30; CDR3: CACGQGLPGYEQYF; DNA: TGTGCCTGTGGCCAGGGTCTCCCAGGCTACGAGCAGTACTTC
J: TRBJ2-7; D: TRBD1; size: NA; V: TRBV7-2; CDR3: CASSRGTARREQYF; DNA: TGTGCCAGCAGCAGAGGGACAGCACGACGCGAGCAGTACTTC
J: TRBJ2-7; D: TRBD2; size: NA; V: TRBV5-8; CDR3: CASSLGLAGGISYEQYF; DNA: TGTGCCAGCAGCTTGGGCCTAGCGGGAGGTATATCCTACGAGCAGTACTTC
J: TRBJ2-1; D: TRBD2; size: few; V: TRBV19; CDR3: CATREGRYNEQFF; DNA: TGTGCCACTCGGGAGGGCCGTTACAATGAGCAGTTCTTC
J: TRBJ2-5; D: NA; size: NA; V: TRBV2; CDR3: CASSRGRARAREETQYF; DNA: TGTGCCAGCAGCCGGGGACGGGCCCGAGCTAGAGAAGAGACCCAGTACTTC
J: TRBJ1-4; D: NA; size: once; V: TRBV5-1; CDR3: CASSPQATNEKLFF; DNA: TGCGCCAGCAGCCCACAAGCAACTAATGAAAAACTGTTTTTT
J: TRBJ1-5; D: NA; size: NA; V: TRBV11-2; CDR3: CASSDLGQPQHF; DNA: TGTGCCAGCAGCGACCTGGGTCAGCCCCAGCATTTT
J: TRBJ1-1; D: TRBD1; size: NA; V: TRBV27; CDR3: CASSLNRGHTEAFF; DNA: TGTGCCAGCAGTTTAAACAGGGGGCACACTGAAGCTTTCTTT
J: TRBJ1-6; D: NA; size: few; V: TRBV10-3; CDR3: CAITRDPNSPLHF; DNA: TGTGCCATCACCCGGGACCCGAATTCACCCCTCCACTTT
J: TRBJ2-7; D: NA; size: NA; V: TRBV5-6; CDR3: CASSLGLLSYEQYF; DNA: TGTGCCAGCAGCCTCGGTCTCCTCTCCTACGAGCAGTACTTC
J: TRBJ2-7; D: TRBD2; size: NA; V: TRBV30; CDR3: CAWSALAGTEQYF; DNA: TGTGCCTGGAGTGCATTAGCGGGAACCGAGCAGTACTTC
J: TRBJ2-3; D: TRBD1; size: NA; V: TRBV5-1; CDR3: CASSLIPGQGSSTDTQYF; DNA: TGCGCCAGCAGCCTAATCCCGGGACAGGGGTCGAGCACAGATACGCAGTATTTT
J: TRBJ2-1; D: NA; size: NA; V: TRBV7-9; CDR3: CASSWDPSYNEQFF; DNA: TGTGCCAGCAGCTGGGACCCTTCCTACAATGAGCAGTTCTTC
J: TRBJ1-2; D: TRBD1; size: NA; V: TRBV28; CDR3: CATGDREYGYTF; DNA: TGTGCCACAGGAGACAGGGAATATGGCTACACCTTC
J: TRBJ2-5; D: TRBD2; size: NA; V: TRBV4-2; CDR3: CASSQNRLAQETQYF; DNA: TGTGCCAGCAGCCAAAATCGACTAGCTCAAGAGACCCAGTACTTC
J: TRBJ1-4; D: TRBD1; size: NA; V: TRBV28; CDR3: CASSATGGSEKLFF; DNA: TGTGCCAGCAGTGCAACAGGGGGTAGTGAAAAACTGTTTTTT
J: TRBJ1-4; D: NA; size: NA; V: TRBV28; CDR3: CASSLITATNEKLFF; DNA: TGTGCCAGCAGTTTGATAACCGCAACTAATGAAAAACTGTTTTTT
J: TRBJ2-2; D: NA; size: NA; V: TRBV6-1; CDR3: CASSEAIGYTGELFF; DNA: TGTGCCAGCAGTGAAGCGATAGGTTACACCGGGGAGCTGTTTTTT
J: TRBJ1-2; D: NA; size: NA; V: TRBV5-4; CDR3: CASSSPVIGYTF; DNA: TGTGCCAGCAGCTCCCCCGTGATCGGCTACACCTTC
J: TRBJ2-7; D: NA; size: NA; V: TRBV7-9; CDR3: CASSPGGVGYEQYF; DNA: TGTGCCAGCAGCCCAGGTGGGGTTGGGTACGAGCAGTACTTC
J: TRBJ2-5; D: NA; size: NA; V: TRBV28; CDR3: CASSFAGDQETQYF; DNA: TGTGCCAGCAGTTTCGCAGGGGACCAAGAGACCCAGTACTTC
J: TRBJ2-7; D: TRBD2; size: NA; V: TRBV11-2; CDR3: CASKPAGGPHEQYF; DNA: TGTGCCAGCAAACCAGCGGGAGGGCCCCACGAGCAGTACTTC
J: TRBJ2-3; D: NA; size: once; V: TRBV6-1; CDR3: CASNQGSDTQYF; DNA: TGTGCCAGCAACCAGGGTTCAGATACGCAGTATTTT
J: TRBJ2-7; D: NA; size: NA; V: TRBV2; CDR3: CASRFYEQYF; DNA: TGTGCCAGCAGGTTCTACGAGCAGTACTTC
J: TRBJ2-7; D: TRBD1; size: NA; V: TRBV27; CDR3: CASSPHKGGTGIYEQYF; DNA: TGTGCCAGCAGTCCCCACAAAGGAGGGACAGGGATCTACGAGCAGTACTTC
J: TRBJ2-1; D: TRBD2; size: NA; V: TRBV7-9; CDR3: CASSLSAGGRYNEQFF; DNA: TGTGCCAGCAGCCTTTCAGCGGGAGGCCGCTACAATGAGCAGTTCTTC
J: TRBJ1-1; D: NA; size: once; V: TRBV6-5; CDR3: CASREDRNTEAFF; DNA: TGTGCCAGCAGGGAGGACAGGAACACTGAAGCTTTCTTT
J: TRBJ2-3; D: TRBD2; size: NA; V: TRBV7-3; CDR3: CASSLRREVTDTQYF; DNA: TGTGCCAGCAGCTTAAGGCGGGAGGTCACAGATACGCAGTATTTT
J: TRBJ1-4; D: NA; size: once; V: TRBV7-9; CDR3: CASSGRPGREGATNEKLFF; DNA: TGTGCCAGCAGCGGCAGGCCGGGGAGAGAGGGTGCAACTAATGAAAAACTGTTTTTT
J: TRBJ1-5; D: NA; size: few; V: TRBV28; CDR3: CASSLQRATSQPQHF; DNA: TGTGCCAGCAGTTTACAGCGCGCGACTTCTCAGCCCCAGCATTTT
J: TRBJ2-7; D: NA; size: once; V: TRBV10-2; CDR3: CASSDGGLYEQYF; DNA: TGCGCCAGCAGTGATGGGGGTTTATACGAGCAGTACTTC
J: TRBJ2-1; D: TRBD2; size: NA; V: TRBV7-2; CDR3: CASSQGLAGGYNEQFF; DNA: TGTGCCAGCAGCCAAGGACTAGCGGGAGGTTACAATGAGCAGTTCTTC
J: TRBJ2-7; D: NA; size: NA; V: TRBV7-8; CDR3: CASSANEVEGVYF; DNA: TGTGCCAGCAGCGCAAATGAGGTGGAAGGGGTTTACTTC
J: TRBJ2-7; D: NA; size: NA; V: TRBV4-1; CDR3: CASSPQGPYEQYF; DNA: TGCGCCAGCAGCCCACAGGGACCCTACGAGCAGTACTTC
J: TRBJ2-1; D: NA; size: few; V: TRBV14; CDR3: CASSQEFGLYNEQFF; DNA: TGTGCCAGCAGCCAAGAATTTGGACTGTACAATGAGCAGTTCTTC
J: TRBJ2-7; D: TRBD1; size: NA; V: TRBV5-1; CDR3: CASSLVPGQGAYEQYF; DNA: TGCGCCAGCAGCTTGGTTCCGGGACAGGGGGCTTACGAGCAGTACTTC
J: TRBJ2-3; D: NA; size: NA; V: TRBV9; CDR3: CASSRGTVNSLWLTDTQYF; DNA: TGTGCCAGCAGCCGGGGGACAGTAAACTCATTGTGGTTGACAGATACGCAGTATTTT
J: TRBJ1-2; D: NA; size: NA; V: TRBV6-6; CDR3: CASTSGTGYGYTF; DNA: TGTGCCAGCACCTCCGGGACGGGCTATGGCTACACCTTC
J: TRBJ2-6; D: NA; size: NA; V: TRBV5-8; CDR3: CASRVSGANVLTF; DNA: TGTGCCAGCAGGGTCTCTGGGGCCAACGTCCTGACTTTC
J: TRBJ2-3; D: NA; size: many; V: TRBV19; CDR3: CASSGSGSGGHPSTDTQYF; DNA: TGTGCCAGTAGTGGGTCTGGTTCGGGGGGACACCCTAGCACAGATACGCAGTATTTT
J: TRBJ2-7; D: TRBD1; size: NA; V: TRBV29-1; CDR3: CSVERPTGNPYEQYF; DNA: TGCAGCGTTGAAAGGCCGACAGGGAACCCGTACGAGCAGTACTTC
J: TRBJ1-2; D: NA; size: NA; V: TRBV18; CDR3: CASSGQLSNYGYTF; DNA: TGTGCCAGCTCCGGACAGCTTTCTAACTATGGCTACACCTTC